This T cell receptor beta chain was sequenced in a study of blood T cell repertoires in COVID-19. CDR3 length: 13 residues. J gave up 7 bases and V 7 bases, and 11 bases lay outside the gene matches. CDR1 SQVTM and CDR2 ANQGSEA come from the germline V gene. Only in-frame clones appear in the TCRdb table, and some are missing; sequencing was by immunoSEQ multiplex PCR. The repertoire holds 300,000 to 500,000 clones, roughly 88% seen once, with around 0.97% in the top ten. This receptor was identified in a woman aged 25 to 45 with acute COVID-19. This chain joins TRBV29-1 and TRBJ1-1; 8 positions match TRBD1. Sequencing was carried out using PBMCs or T cells enriched from blood (not recorded which). CDR3 nucleotide sequence: TGCAGCGCTCCTGGACAGGGCGGCAGTGAAGCTTTCTTT. As protein: CSAPGQGGSEAFF.